The entry below describes one T cell receptor beta chain. The multiple sclerosis controls comprised treatment-naive patients whose relapsing-remitting disease was stable or active. TEMRA cells were FACS-enriched, and CD8+ and CD4+ T cells were isolated negatively. About 0.45 to 1 ug RNA was reverse transcribed with random hexamers. Amplification of the TCR beta CDR3 was carried out by immunoSEQ multiplex PCR, which spanned a total of 54 Vbeta and 13 Jbeta segments. Each CDR3 protein gets one entry after TCRdb re-called the immunoSEQ multiplex PCR reads with MiXCR. This table has 150,000 to 160,000 distinct CDR3 sequences, over 85% appearing once. This sample was taken from a study of CD8 T cells in Susac syndrome. Sequenced: CD8+ T cells from PBMCs. This receptor was obtained from a human donor with multiple sclerosis.

The CDR3 reads CASSSIAGPYNEQFF. CDR3 sequence (DNA): TGTGCCAGCAGCTCCATAGCGGGGCCCTACAATGAGCAGTTCTTC. V is TRBV7-9 and J is TRBJ2-1; 8 nucleotides agree with TRBD2. The ends lost 4 bases at V and 2 bases at J; junction bases unmatched: 4. Germline V gives CDR1 SEHNR, CDR2 FQNEAQ (reference sequence). The CDR3 sequence is 15 residues long.